A single sample is the source of the 11 T cell receptor beta chains below, sequenced in a study of shared clonotypes between healthy human individuals. Profiled with immunoSEQ multiplex PCR; TCRdb holds only in-frame clones, not every one. This sample yields just over 2,000,000 clones, of which 95% are seen a single time; 0.1% to 0.15% belongs to the top ten. Sequenced sample: naive CD4+ T cells sorted from blood. The sample's subset: CD45RA+ positively selected. The origin of the receptors is a man in his late teens or twenties in good health.

The rearrangement joins TRBV10-1 to TRBJ2-3, with TRBD1 identical over 12 bases. This CDR3 comprises 16 residues. Germline V lookup: CDR1 WNHNN, CDR2 SYGVQD (reference sequence). Losses at the gene ends were 6 bases for V and 5 bases for J; bases not matched to a gene: 9. The CDR3 nucleotides are TGCGCCAGCAGAAAGGGGGGGACAGGGGGCGAAGATACGCAGTATTTT. The encoded protein is CASRKGGTGGEDTQYF.

The chain uses TRBV11-2 and TRBJ2-3, with D perhaps matching TRBD2 (5 bases). Trimming shortened V by 2 bases and J by 0 bases, and 12 bases separated the two germline ends. This CDR3 contains 16 residues. Germline-derived CDR1 and CDR2 are SGHAT and FQNNGV. The CDR3 DNA follows: TGTGCCAGCAGCTTAATACTAGGCGCTAGCACAGATACGCAGTATTTT. It yields the protein CASSLILGASTDTQYF.

On this clone: An end of the junction does not agree with germline; a read error may underlie this. The chain joins TRBV7-7 to TRBJ2-1; no reliable D call. Germline V gene data show CDR1 as SSHAT and CDR2 as FNYEAQ (reference sequence). The CDR3 sequence is 13 residues long. The CDR3 sequence: CASSSSSRNEQFF. Written as DNA, the CDR3 is TGTGCTAGCAGTTCCTCAAGTAGGAATGAGCAGTTCTTC.

CDR3 nucleotide sequence: TGTGCCAGTAGTATCAGTGCCTACTCAGCTAGCACAGATACGCAGTATTTT. Its translation: CASSISAYSASTDTQYF. V and J are TRBV19 and TRBJ2-3, with unresolved D. The V gene's germline CDR1 is LNHDA and CDR2 SQIVND (reference sequence). The V and J ends lost 3 bases and 0 bases respectively, with 16 bases between them. This CDR3 has 17 amino acids. Looking up the rest from reference TRBV19 and TRBJ2-3 gives the full variable domain: DGGITQSPKYLFRKEGQNVTLSCEQNLNHDAMYWYRQDPGQGLRLIYYSQIVNDFQKGDIAEGYSVSREKKESFPLTVTSAQKNPTAFYLCASSISAYSASTDTQYFGPGTRLTVL.

The rearrangement joins TRBV29-1 to TRBJ2-7; 8 bases map to TRBD1. The V gene's germline CDR1 is SQVTM and CDR2 ANQGSEA. V gave up 4 bases and J gave up 4 bases; unmatched junction bases: 3. This CDR3 has 12 amino acids. The CDR3 bases are TGCAGCGTTGGACAGGGGAGATACGAGCAGTACTTC. This encodes CSVGQGRYEQYF.

The V and J genes are TRBV7-8 and TRBJ2-2; D gene uncertain. The CDR3 has 12 amino acids. With 1 base removed from V and 6 bases from J, the gap between germline ends came to 3 bases. Germline CDR1 and CDR2: SGHVS and FQNEAQ. CDR3 in DNA: TGTGCCAGCAGCTTAGGGCCCGGGGAGCTGTTTTTT. Amino acid sequence: CASSLGPGELFF.

The chain joins TRBV9 to TRBJ2-7; D uncertain. The ends were cut back, 1 base at V and 0 bases at J, with 5 bases in the middle. CDR3 length equals 13 residues. The germline V gene encodes CDR1 SGDLS and CDR2 YYNGEE. The CDR3 is CASSVQSSYEQYF. CDR3 DNA sequence: TGTGCCAGCAGCGTACAGAGCTCCTACGAGCAGTACTTC.

This rearrangement joins TRBV28 to TRBJ1-3; the match to TRBD1 covers 10 bases. The germline CDR1 and CDR2 sequences are MDHEN and SYDVKM. The CDR3 runs 15 residues. V gave up 6 bases and J gave up 3 bases; unmatched junction bases: 5. The DNA of the CDR3 is TGTGCCAGCAGCTCGACAGGGGGCAATGGAAACACCATATATTTT. This codes for CASSSTGGNGNTIYF. The variable domain in full, completed from reference TRBV28 and TRBJ1-3, reads DVKVTQSSRYLVKRTGEKVFLECVQDMDHENMFWYRQDPGLGLRLIYFSYDVKMKEKGDIPEGYSVSREKKERFSLILESASTNQTSMYLCASSSTGGNGNTIYFGEGSWLTVV.

This chain joins TRBV30 and TRBJ1-6, with 7 bases lining up with TRBD1. The CDR3 has 13 residues. Germline trimming cut 6 bases from V and 10 bases from J; bases unmatched to any gene: 9. Looked up from germline, CDR1 is GTSNPN and CDR2 is SVGIG (reference sequence). In DNA form, the CDR3 reads TGTGCCTGTACTAGACAGGGCTCCTCACCCCTCCACTTT. It yields the protein CACTRQGSSPLHF.

Worth noting for this clone: In the same sample, other DNA sequences code for this CDR3. The V call is TRBV7-9, the J call TRBJ1-4, with TRBD1 matching 7 bases. The ends lost 1 base at V and 4 bases at J; junction bases unmatched: 0. CDR3 length: 14 amino acids. In germline, CDR1 is SEHNR, CDR2 FQNEAQ (reference sequence). The CDR3 DNA follows: TGTGCCAGCAGCTTAGACAGGGGTAATGAAAAACTGTTTTTT. Translated: CASSLDRGNEKLFF. Using reference TRBV7-9 and TRBJ1-4 for the parts outside the CDR3, the full variable domain is DTGVSQNPRHKITKRGQNVTFRCDPISEHNRLYWYRQTLGQGPEFLTYFQNEAQLEKSRLLSDRFSAERPKGSFSTLEIQRTEQGDSAMYLCASSLDRGNEKLFFGSGTQLSVL.

This rearrangement joins TRBV28 to TRBJ1-5, with D tentatively TRBD1 (6 bases). With 8 bases removed from V and 5 bases from J, the gap between germline ends came to 19 bases. CDR3 length: 15 amino acids. The V gene's germline CDR1 is MDHEN and CDR2 SYDVKM. DNA for the CDR3: TGTGCCAGCTTCGAGGGGACAACTCTACATCAGCCCCAGCATTTT. This codes for CASFEGTTLHQPQHF.